What follows describes a single TCR beta chain. The antigen remains undetermined. This entry is derived from a study of T cells in localized non-small cell lung cancer. Study-level findings and limits: Researchers found a median about 53 of the top 100 tumor clones in adjacent lung. Sequence data derive from only one tumor region, so heterogeneity remains possible.

From germline, CDR1 is SGHTA and CDR2 FQGNSA. The CDR3 has 15 residues. Method: immunoSEQ multiplex PCR; TCRdb's copy keeps in-frame clones and lacks some. The data contain roughly 27,000 clones, about nine tenths of them singletons. The clonotype was recovered from a woman aged 40 to 75 with stage I lung adenocarcinoma. Sequenced here: peripheral blood, sampled before any cancer treatment. V is TRBV7-2 and J is TRBJ2-5, with 7 bases identical to TRBD2. The J call may be incorrect, as the DNA end agrees better with TRBJ2-7. CDR3 nucleotides: TGTGCCAGCAGCTCAGAGGGCGGGGGCTCCTACGAGCAGTACTTC. It translates to CASSSEGGGSYEQYF.